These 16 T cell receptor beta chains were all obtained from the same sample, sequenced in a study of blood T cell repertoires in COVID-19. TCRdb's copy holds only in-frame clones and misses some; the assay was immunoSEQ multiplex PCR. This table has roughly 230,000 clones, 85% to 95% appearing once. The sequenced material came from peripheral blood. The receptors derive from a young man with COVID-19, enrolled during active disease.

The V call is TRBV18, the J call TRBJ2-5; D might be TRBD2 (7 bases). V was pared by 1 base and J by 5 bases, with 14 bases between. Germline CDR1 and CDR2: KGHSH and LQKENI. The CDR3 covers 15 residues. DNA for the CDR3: TGTGCCAGCTCACCACAGGGGGGGCCAGTTGAGACCCAGTACTTC. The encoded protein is CASSPQGGPVETQYF.

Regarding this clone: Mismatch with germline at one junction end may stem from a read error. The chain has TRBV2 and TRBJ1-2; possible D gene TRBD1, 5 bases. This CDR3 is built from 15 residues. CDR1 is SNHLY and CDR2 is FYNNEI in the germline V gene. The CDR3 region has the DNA TGTACCAGCAGTGAATCTGAAGGGAGGGGCTATGGCTACACCTTC. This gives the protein CTSSESEGRGYGYTF. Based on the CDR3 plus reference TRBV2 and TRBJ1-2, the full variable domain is EPEVTQTPSHQVTQMGQEVILRCVPISNHLYFYWYRQILGQKVEFLVSFYNNEISEKSEIFDDQFSVERPDGSNFTLKIRSTKLEDSAMYFCTSSESEGRGYGYTFGSGTRLTVV.

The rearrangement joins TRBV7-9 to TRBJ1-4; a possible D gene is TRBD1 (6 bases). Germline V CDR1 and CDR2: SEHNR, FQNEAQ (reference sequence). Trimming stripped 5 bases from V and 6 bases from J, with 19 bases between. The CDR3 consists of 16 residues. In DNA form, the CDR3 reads TGTGCCAGCAGCCCGCCGGACAGAATCAGCCATGAAAAACTGTTTTTT. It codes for CASSPPDRISHEKLFF.

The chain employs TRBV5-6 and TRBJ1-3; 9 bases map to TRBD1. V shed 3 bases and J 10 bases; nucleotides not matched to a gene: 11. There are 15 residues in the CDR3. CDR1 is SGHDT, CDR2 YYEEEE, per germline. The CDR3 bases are TGTGCCAGCAGCTCAACCGGGACAGGGTCCAGGACCATATATTTT. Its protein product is CASSSTGTGSRTIYF.

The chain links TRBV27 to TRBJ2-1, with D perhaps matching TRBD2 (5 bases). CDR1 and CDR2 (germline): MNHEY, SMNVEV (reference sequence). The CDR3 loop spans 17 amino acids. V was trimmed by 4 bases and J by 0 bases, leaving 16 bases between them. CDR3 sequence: CASSSSKDSSSYNEQFF. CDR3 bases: TGTGCCAGCAGTTCCTCGAAGGACTCCAGCTCCTACAATGAGCAGTTCTTC.

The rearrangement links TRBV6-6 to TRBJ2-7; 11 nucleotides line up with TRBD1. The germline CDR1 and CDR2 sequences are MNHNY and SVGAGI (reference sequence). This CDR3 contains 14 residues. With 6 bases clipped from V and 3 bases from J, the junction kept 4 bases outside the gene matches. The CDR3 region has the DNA TGTGCCAGCAGGGCCGGGACAGGGGGCTACGAGCAGTACTTC. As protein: CASRAGTGGYEQYF.

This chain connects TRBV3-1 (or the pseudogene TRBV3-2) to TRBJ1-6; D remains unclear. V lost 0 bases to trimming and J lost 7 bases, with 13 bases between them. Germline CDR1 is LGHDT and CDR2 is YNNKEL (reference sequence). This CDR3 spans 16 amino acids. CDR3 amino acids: CASSQEMLGRNSPLHF. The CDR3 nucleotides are TGTGCCAGCAGCCAAGAGATGCTGGGGAGGAATTCACCCCTCCACTTT.

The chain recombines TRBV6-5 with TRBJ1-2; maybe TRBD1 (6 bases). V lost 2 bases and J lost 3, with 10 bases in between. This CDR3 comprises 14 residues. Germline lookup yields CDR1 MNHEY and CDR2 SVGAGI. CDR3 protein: CASSYAGTHYGYTF. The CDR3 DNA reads TGTGCCAGCAGTTACGCCGGGACACACTATGGCTACACCTTC.

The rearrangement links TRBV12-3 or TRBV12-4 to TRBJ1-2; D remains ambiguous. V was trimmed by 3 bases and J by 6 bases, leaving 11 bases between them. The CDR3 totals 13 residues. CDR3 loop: CASSFAGLDGYTF. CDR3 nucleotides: TGTGCCAGCAGTTTCGCGGGTCTCGATGGCTACACCTTC.

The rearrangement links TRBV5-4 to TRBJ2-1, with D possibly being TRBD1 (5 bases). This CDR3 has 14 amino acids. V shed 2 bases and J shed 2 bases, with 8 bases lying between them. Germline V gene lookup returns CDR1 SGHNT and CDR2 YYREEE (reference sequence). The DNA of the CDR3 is TGTGCCAGCAGCTTTTCAGGGACCTACAATGAGCAGTTCTTC. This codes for CASSFSGTYNEQFF. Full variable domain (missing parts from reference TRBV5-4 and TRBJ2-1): ETGVTQSPTHLIKTRGQQVTLRCSSQSGHNTVSWYQQALGQGPQFIFQYYREEENGRGNFPPRFSGLQFPNYSSELNVNALELDDSALYLCASSFSGTYNEQFFGPGTRLTVL.

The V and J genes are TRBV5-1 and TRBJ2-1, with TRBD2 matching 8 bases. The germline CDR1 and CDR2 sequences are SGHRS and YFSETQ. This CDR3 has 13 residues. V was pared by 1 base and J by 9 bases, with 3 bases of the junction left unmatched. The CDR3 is CASSLRGGREQFF. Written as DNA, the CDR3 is TGCGCCAGCAGCTTGCGGGGGGGGCGTGAGCAGTTCTTC.

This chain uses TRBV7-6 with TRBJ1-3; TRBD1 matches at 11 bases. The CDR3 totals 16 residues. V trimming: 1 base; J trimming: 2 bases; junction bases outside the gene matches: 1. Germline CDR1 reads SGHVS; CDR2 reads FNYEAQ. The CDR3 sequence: CASSLGGQGAGNTIYF. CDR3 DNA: TGTGCCAGCAGCTTAGGGGGACAGGGGGCTGGAAACACCATATATTTT.

Here the CDR3 DNA reads TGTGCCATCAGTGAGGATAGCGGCCAAGAGACCCAGTACTTC. The encoded protein is CAISEDSGQETQYF. V and J are TRBV10-3 and TRBJ2-5; D possibly corresponds to TRBD2 (6 bases). The CDR3 extends over 14 amino acids. Trimming left V 2 bases short and J 1 base short, with 8 bases between. Germline CDR1 and CDR2: ENHRY and SYGVKD.

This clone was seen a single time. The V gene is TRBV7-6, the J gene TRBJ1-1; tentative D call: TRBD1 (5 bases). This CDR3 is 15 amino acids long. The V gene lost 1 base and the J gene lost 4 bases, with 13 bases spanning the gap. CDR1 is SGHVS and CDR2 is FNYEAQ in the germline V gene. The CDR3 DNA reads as TGTGCCAGCAGCTTAGGGGAAGATAGGGGCACTGAAGCTTTCTTT. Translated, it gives CASSLGEDRGTEAFF.

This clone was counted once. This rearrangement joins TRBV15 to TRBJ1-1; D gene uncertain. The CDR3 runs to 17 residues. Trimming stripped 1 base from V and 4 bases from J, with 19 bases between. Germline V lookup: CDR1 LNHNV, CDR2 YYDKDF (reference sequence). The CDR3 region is CATSRAAEVLGPTEAFF. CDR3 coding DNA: TGTGCCACCAGCAGAGCGGCGGAGGTCTTGGGTCCCACTGAAGCTTTCTTT.

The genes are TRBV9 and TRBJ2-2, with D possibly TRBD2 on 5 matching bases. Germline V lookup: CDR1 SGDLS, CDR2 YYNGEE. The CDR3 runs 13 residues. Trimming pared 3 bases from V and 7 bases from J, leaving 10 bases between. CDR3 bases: TGTGCCAGCAGCGGCGTCGGAGGCGGGGAGCTGTTTTTT. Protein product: CASSGVGGGELFF. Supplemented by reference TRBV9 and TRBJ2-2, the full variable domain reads DSGVTQTPKHLITATGQRVTLRCSPRSGDLSVYWYQQSLDQGLQFLIQYYNGEERAKGNILERFSAQQFPDLHSELNLSSLELGDSALYFCASSGVGGGELFFGEGSRLTVL.